One sample yielded the 25 T cell receptor beta chains listed below, sequenced in a study of glioma-infiltrating T cells. The iRepertoire nested amplicon-rescue multiplex PCR amplified TCR alpha and beta CDR3s from RNA. TCRdb passed the multiplex PCR reads through MiXCR, listing each CDR3 protein once. The sample yields about 190,000 distinct CDR3 sequences, 32% seen once. Sequencing input: glioma tissue, nonneoplastic brain tissue, or PBMCs (not recorded which). The receptors were gathered from a human donor with low-grade glioma or glioblastoma, undergoing nonglioma brain surgery, or in good health (not recorded which).

In this sample, this clonotype turned up many times. The chain carries TRBV15 and TRBJ2-1; tentatively, D is TRBD2 (6 bases). The V end lost 1 base, the J end lost 9 bases, and 13 bases lay between the germline ends. The germline gives CDR1 LNHNV, CDR2 YYDKDF (reference sequence). The CDR3 has 14 residues. The CDR3 loop reads CATSRVKGAGEQFF. CDR3 in DNA: TGTGCCACCAGCAGAGTGAAGGGAGCGGGTGAGCAGTTCTTC. The variable domain in full, with the rest retrieved from reference TRBV15 and TRBJ2-1, is DAMVIQNPRYQVTQFGKPVTLSCSQTLNHNVMYWYQQKSSQAPKLLFHYYDKDFNNEADTPDNFQSRRPNTSFCFLDIRSPGLGDTAMYLCATSRVKGAGEQFFGPGTRLTVL.

The table lists this clonotype with many counts. The V and J genes are TRBV2 and TRBJ1-1, with unresolved D. The CDR3 spans 16 residues. V was pared by 6 bases and J by 1 base, with 18 bases between. Per germline, CDR1 SNHLY and CDR2 FYNNEI. The CDR3 sequence is CASSPPLALGNTEAFF. CDR3 bases: TGTGCCAGCAGCCCACCCCTTGCCTTGGGGAACACTGAAGCTTTCTTT.

This clonotype was seen only a few times. The genes are TRBV19 and TRBJ1-1; 11 bases fit TRBD1. The CDR3 is made up of 13 amino acids. Losses at the gene ends were 8 bases for V and 4 bases for J; bases not matched to a gene: 3. From germline, CDR1 is LNHDA and CDR2 SQIVND (reference sequence). The CDR3 DNA reads TGTGCCAGTGGCGGGACAGGGGGCACTGAAGCTTTCTTT. Its translation: CASGGTGGTEAFF. Full variable domain (outside the CDR3, taken from reference TRBV19 and TRBJ1-1): DGGITQSPKYLFRKEGQNVTLSCEQNLNHDAMYWYRQDPGQGLRLIYYSQIVNDFQKGDIAEGYSVSREKKESFPLTVTSAQKNPTAFYLCASGGTGGTEAFFGQGTRLTVV.

The chain is built from TRBV27 and TRBJ2-2, with no clear D. There are 15 residues in the CDR3. Germline lookup yields CDR1 MNHEY and CDR2 SMNVEV (reference sequence). V lost 4 bases to trimming and J lost 0 bases, with 9 bases between them. The CDR3 nucleotides are TGTGCCAGCAGTTCGGGCGCGACGAACACCGGGGAGCTGTTTTTT. As protein: CASSSGATNTGELFF.

There are a few counts of this clonotype. The J gene is TRBJ2-1, the V gene TRBV10-3, with D possibly TRBD2 on 6 matching bases. The V end was cut by 3 bases, the J end by 0 bases, with 9 bases between. Germline values: CDR1 ENHRY, CDR2 SYGVKD. The CDR3 totals 15 residues. CDR3 DNA sequence: TGTGCCATCAGTGATGGCGGGGCCTCCTACAATGAGCAGTTCTTC. It translates to CAISDGGASYNEQFF.

Regarding this clonotype: A read error is possible here, since a much larger clone lies one base away. This rearrangement joins TRBV28 to TRBJ1-5; TRBD1 matches 8 bases. The CDR3 is made up of 18 amino acids. In germline, CDR1 is MDHEN, CDR2 SYDVKM. CDR3: CASSPYRDRTFSNEPQHF. The CDR3 DNA reads as TGTGCCAGCAGTCCCTACCGGGACAGGACCTTTTCCAATGAGCCCCAGCATTTT.

The table lists this clonotype with many counts. This chain links TRBV12-3 or TRBV12-4 with TRBJ1-2; no definite D call. The CDR3 totals 12 residues. Trimming left V 5 bases short and J 8 bases short, with 12 bases between. CDR3 protein: CASSLTDWGYTF. CDR3 DNA sequence: TGTGCCAGCAGTCTTACCGATTGGGGCTACACCTTC.

This clonotype was recorded many times. J is TRBJ1-1 and V is TRBV20-1; 7 bases map to TRBD1. The CDR3 runs 12 residues. The V and J ends lost 1 base and 11 bases, in that order; junction bases with no gene match: 7. Germline-derived CDR1 and CDR2 are DFQATT and SNEGSKA (reference sequence). CDR3 DNA sequence: TGCAGTGCTAGAGGGACAGGCATTGGGGCTTTCTTT. Protein sequence: CSARGTGIGAFF.

Ten or more counts support this clonotype. This rearrangement joins TRBV6-1 to TRBJ2-4; weak D call: TRBD2 (6 bases). The CDR3 has 15 residues. Trimming shortened V by 11 bases and J by 2 bases, and 19 bases separated the two germline ends. Germline CDR1 and CDR2: MNHNS and SASEGT. Here the CDR3 reads CASHAGGAPKNIQYF. The CDR3 nucleotides are TGTGCCTCACATGCCGGCGGGGCCCCCAAAAACATTCAGTACTTC.

A note on this clonotype: A junction end diverges from the germline sequence, so it may reflect a read error. This chain joins TRBV4-2 and TRBJ2-1; 8 bases are a match to TRBD2. Germline CDR1 reads LGHNA; CDR2 reads YNFKEQ. There are 18 residues in the CDR3. CDR3 nucleotides: TGTGCCAGCAGCCAAGAGGCGCAAACGGGAGGGCCTAGGGATGAGAAGTTCTTC. Translation gives CASSQEAQTGGPRDEKFF.

This clonotype was recorded a few times. This rearrangement joins TRBV9 to TRBJ2-3, with D perhaps matching TRBD2 (6 bases). This CDR3 has 15 residues. The V gene's germline CDR1 is SGDLS and CDR2 YYNGEE. V was cut by 5 bases and J by 5 bases, with 18 bases left in between. CDR3 coding DNA: TGTGCCAGCAGAGCCACCGGGACTGGGGAAGATACGCAGTATTTT. It codes for CASRATGTGEDTQYF.

The table lists this clonotype with many counts. The chain uses TRBV20-1 and TRBJ2-5; a weak D match, TRBD2 (6 bases). Deletions cut 3 bases from V and 2 bases from J, with 13 bases between. The CDR3 consists of 14 residues. In germline, CDR1 is DFQATT, CDR2 SNEGSKA (reference sequence). Written as DNA, the CDR3 is TGCAGTGCTAGGGACTCCGGGACTCAAGAGACCCAGTACTTC. Protein: CSARDSGTQETQYF.

This clonotype was counted at least ten times. The genes are TRBV7-2 and TRBJ2-7, with TRBD1 matching 9 bases. CDR3 length: 15 residues. The junction had 10 bases not matched to a gene; V was cut back by 5 bases and J by 5 bases. Germline V gives CDR1 SGHTA, CDR2 FQGNSA. CDR3 residues: CASSGRQGGFDEQYF. In nucleotides, the CDR3 is TGTGCCAGCAGCGGACGACAGGGGGGGTTCGACGAGCAGTACTTC.

This rearrangement joins TRBV3-1 to TRBJ2-7; no clear D. CDR1 is LGHDT and CDR2 is YNNKEL in the germline V gene (reference sequence). The CDR3 consists of 14 residues. V was pared by 0 bases and J by 5 bases, with 11 bases between. CDR3 sequence reads: CASSQDLLSHEQYF. CDR3 DNA: TGTGCCAGCAGCCAAGACCTACTAAGTCACGAGCAGTACTTC.

This clonotype showed up just a few times. The chain links TRBV7-9 to TRBJ2-2; no reliable D call. The CDR3 is 16 residues long. CDR1 is SEHNR, CDR2 FQNEAQ, per germline (reference sequence). V shed 3 bases and J shed 2 bases, with 13 bases lying between them. CDR3: CASSFLGRINTGELFF. The CDR3 nucleotides read TGTGCCAGCAGCTTTCTGGGCAGGATTAACACCGGGGAGCTGTTTTTT.

This clonotype appeared many times. The chain joins TRBV7-9 to TRBJ2-7, with a possible D match to TRBD1 (6 bases). The V gene lost 6 bases and the J gene lost 0 bases, with 15 bases spanning the gap. This CDR3 has 15 amino acids. Germline V gene lookup returns CDR1 SEHNR and CDR2 FQNEAQ (reference sequence). The CDR3 coding sequence is TGTGCCAGCAGTTCCGCAACAGGGTTCTCCTACGAGCAGTACTTC. Its protein product is CASSSATGFSYEQYF.

The V gene is TRBV12-3 or TRBV12-4, the J gene TRBJ2-1; D call uncertain. Trimming removed 5 bases at V and 6 bases at J, with 14 bases between. This CDR3 region has 14 residues. CDR3 protein: CASSRAPGRNEQFF. The CDR3 nucleotides read TGTGCCAGCAGTCGCGCCCCAGGCCGCAATGAGCAGTTCTTC.

The rearrangement links TRBV27 to TRBJ2-7, with TRBD2 matching over 12 bases. Trimming removed 6 bases from V and 7 bases from J; junction bases left unmatched: 7. The CDR3 runs 14 residues. Germline V gene sequence: CDR1 MNHEY, CDR2 SMNVEV (reference sequence). As DNA, the CDR3 is TGTGCCAGCAGACTAGCGGGAGGTTATCGGGAGCAGTACTTC. This translates into CASRLAGGYREQYF.

This clonotype showed up many times. The rearrangement links TRBV19 to TRBJ1-2; 8 positions agree with TRBD1. The CDR3 has 15 amino acids. Germline V gives CDR1 LNHDA, CDR2 SQIVND (reference sequence). With 5 bases clipped from V and 7 bases from J, the junction kept 12 bases outside the gene matches. CDR3 DNA: TGTGCCAGTAGTCCGGAGGACAGGGCTGAGTTTGGCTACACCTTC. This translates into CASSPEDRAEFGYTF. The full variable domain, its missing parts supplied by reference TRBV19 and TRBJ1-2, is DGGITQSPKYLFRKEGQNVTLSCEQNLNHDAMYWYRQDPGQGLRLIYYSQIVNDFQKGDIAEGYSVSREKKESFPLTVTSAQKNPTAFYLCASSPEDRAEFGYTFGSGTRLTVV.

A few counts support this clonotype. This chain uses TRBV2 with TRBJ2-5; D is undetermined. The V gene lost 3 bases and the J gene lost 4 bases, with 9 bases spanning the gap. CDR1 is SNHLY and CDR2 is FYNNEI in the germline V gene. This CDR3 is 13 amino acids long. In DNA, the CDR3 is TGTGCCAGCAGTGACGAGTTGGGAGAGACCCAGTACTTC. Residues: CASSDELGETQYF. The variable domain in full, with the rest retrieved from reference TRBV2 and TRBJ2-5, is EPEVTQTPSHQVTQMGQEVILRCVPISNHLYFYWYRQILGQKVEFLVSFYNNEISEKSEIFDDQFSVERPDGSNFTLKIRSTKLEDSAMYFCASSDELGETQYFGPGTRLLVL.

Turning to this clonotype: This could be a read error, since a much larger clone is one nucleotide away. The CDR3 DNA is TGTGACAGCAGCGCCCCTCCCGGGACAGGACATCTCTATGGCTACACCTTC. This encodes CDSSAPPGTGHLYGYTF. The rearrangement links TRBV2 to TRBJ1-2; 8 bases line up with TRBD1. CDR3 length: 17 amino acids. Germline-derived CDR1 and CDR2 are SNHLY and FYNNEI.

This clonotype was counted many times. Compared with germline, one end of the junction differs, possibly owing to a read error. The gene calls are TRBV27 and TRBJ2-7; no firm D call. The CDR3 loop spans 15 amino acids. Germline assignment: CDR1 MNHEY and CDR2 SMNVEV (reference sequence). CDR3 sequence: CAGSLQSPGPYEQYF. CDR3 DNA sequence: TGTGCCGGCAGTTTACAGTCGCCAGGCCCCTACGAGCAGTACTTC.

V gene TRBV20-1 combines with J gene TRBJ1-2; a weak D match, TRBD1 (6 bases). CDR1 DFQATT and CDR2 SNEGSKA come from the germline V gene (reference sequence). There are 15 residues in the CDR3. V lost 6 bases, J lost 0 bases, and 17 bases lay in between. The CDR3 DNA is TGCAGTGCCAGCAGTCTTAAGGGGGCTAACTATGGCTACACCTTC. Translated, it gives CSASSLKGANYGYTF.

The V call is TRBV6-1, the J call TRBJ2-6; 8 nucleotides align to TRBD1. CDR3 length: 17 amino acids. Germline V gene data show CDR1 as MNHNS and CDR2 as SASEGT. J was trimmed by 3 bases and V by 6 bases; bases with no gene match: 10. The CDR3 reads CASSPRGQGGGANVLTF. The DNA of the CDR3 is TGTGCCAGCAGCCCCCGAGGACAGGGAGGTGGGGCCAACGTCCTGACTTTC.

The genes are TRBV19 and TRBJ1-5; 7 bases are shared with TRBD1. Trimming at V came to 6 bases and at J to 1 base, leaving 3 bases not matched to a gene. Germline V gene data show CDR1 as LNHDA and CDR2 as SQIVND (reference sequence). The CDR3 length is 14 residues. The DNA for the CDR3 is TGTGCCAGTAGGGACAGGCGAAGCAATCAGCCCCAGCATTTT. Residues: CASRDRRSNQPQHF.